This T cell receptor beta chain was recovered during a study of blood T cell repertoires in COVID-19. Study context: The analysed material was cDNA or gDNA that came from T cells, B-cell-depleted T cells, or PBMCs.

TCRdb's copy holds only in-frame clones and misses some; the assay was immunoSEQ multiplex PCR. This repertoire shows hundreds of thousands of clones, roughly 90% found once; its top ten account for roughly 4%. The material sequenced was PBMCs or T cells enriched from blood (not recorded which). This clonotype was obtained from a woman aged 25-40 years with acute COVID-19.

The CDR3 region is CASRETGYQETQYF. In DNA, the CDR3 is TGCGCCAGCAGGGAGACTGGGTACCAAGAGACCCAGTACTTC. The V gene is TRBV4-1, the J gene TRBJ2-5; D is unresolved. Germline lookup yields CDR1 MGHRA and CDR2 YSYEKL. The CDR3 loop spans 14 amino acids. V was cut by 6 bases and J by 0 bases, with 11 bases left in between.